The 13 T cell receptor beta chains below were found in one sample sequenced in a study of OX40 agonist ivuxolimab in advanced cancers. TCRdb's table, derived via immunoSEQ multiplex PCR, lists solely in-frame clones and lacks some. The sample lists 100,000 or so clones, 86% occurring once. Sequencing used CD4+ or CD8+ T cells sorted from blood, obtained in a trial of the OX40 agonist ivuxolimab. These receptors all come from an adult with an advanced solid tumor such as melanoma, head and neck, liver or kidney cancer.

The V gene is TRBV7-3, the J gene TRBJ1-5; D not resolved. V lost 2 bases and J 10 bases, leaving 12 bases between the germline ends. CDR1 and CDR2 from the germline V gene are SGHTA and FQGTGA. The CDR3 consists of 13 residues. The CDR3: CASSLVPGEPQHF. CDR3 nucleotide sequence: TGTGCCAGCAGCTTAGTCCCTGGGGAACCCCAGCATTTT. The whole variable domain, remainder taken from reference TRBV7-3 and TRBJ1-5, is GAGVSQTPSNKVTEKGKYVELRCDPISGHTALYWYRQSLGQGPEFLIYFQGTGAADDSGLPNDRFFAVRPEGSVSTLKIQRTERGDSAVYLCASSLVPGEPQHFGDGTRLSIL.

V and J are TRBV19 and TRBJ1-1; maybe TRBD1 (5 bases). Germline loops: CDR1 LNHDA, CDR2 SQIVND (reference sequence). There are 16 residues in the CDR3. V shed 1 base and J shed 4 bases, with 16 bases lying between them. CDR3 in amino acids: CASSIVWGEGPTEAFF. The CDR3 coding sequence is TGTGCCAGTAGTATAGTTTGGGGTGAGGGACCCACTGAAGCTTTCTTT.

Written as DNA, the CDR3 is TGTGCCAGCAGCTTTTTGGGTCAGCCCCAGCATTTT. Amino acids: CASSFLGQPQHF. The chain has TRBV7-2 and TRBJ1-5; D gene unclear. The germline V gene has CDR1 SGHTA and CDR2 FQGNSA. The ends were cut back, 3 bases at V and 6 bases at J, with 6 bases in the middle. This CDR3 spans 12 amino acids.

The V gene is TRBV19, the J gene TRBJ2-5; D is perhaps TRBD1 or TRBD2 (5 bases each). Trimming took off 1 base at V and 5 bases at J, with 11 bases between the two ends. CDR1 is LNHDA and CDR2 is SQIVND in the germline V gene (reference sequence). The CDR3 extends over 14 amino acids. The CDR3 protein is CASSIAGTGETQYF. CDR3 sequence (DNA): TGTGCCAGTAGTATAGCCGGGACGGGTGAGACCCAGTACTTC.

The chain joins TRBV5-1 to TRBJ1-6; a possible D gene is TRBD1 (6 bases). The germline V and J ends were trimmed by 2 bases and 7 bases, with 13 bases remaining between them. Germline V lookup: CDR1 SGHRS, CDR2 YFSETQ. The CDR3 loop spans 15 amino acids. Here the CDR3 DNA reads TGCGCCAGCAGCTTACTGGGGGCAAGGAATTCACCCCTCCACTTT. Its translation is CASSLLGARNSPLHF.

V and J are TRBV2 and TRBJ2-3; 9 nucleotides line up with TRBD1. The ends lost 1 base at V and 3 bases at J; junction bases unmatched: 2. The germline gives CDR1 SNHLY, CDR2 FYNNEI. This CDR3 is built from 15 residues. The CDR3 DNA reads TGTGCCAGCAGTGAAGACAGGGGGCAGACAGATACGCAGTATTTT. Translation: CASSEDRGQTDTQYF.

The genes are TRBV11-3 and TRBJ2-1, with 10 bases that match TRBD2. Losses at the gene ends were 0 bases for V and 6 bases for J; bases not matched to a gene: 8. The CDR3 extends over 17 amino acids. The germline CDR1 and CDR2 sequences are SGHNT and YENEEA. The chain's CDR3 is CASSLDRGASGSNEQFF. For the CDR3, the DNA is TGTGCCAGCAGCTTAGATAGGGGTGCTAGCGGGAGCAATGAGCAGTTCTTC.

As to this clone: Additional DNA sequences in this sample encode the identical CDR3. The chain joins TRBV5-1 to TRBJ1-2; possibly TRBD1 for D (5 bases). The V and J ends lost 4 bases and 2 bases respectively, with 9 bases between them. The CDR3 contains 13 residues. CDR1 SGHRS and CDR2 YFSETQ come from the germline V gene. This chain's CDR3 is CASSPTANYGYTF. The CDR3 DNA is TGCGCCAGCAGCCCGACAGCCAACTATGGCTACACCTTC.

V and J are TRBV5-6 and TRBJ2-1; D remains unclear. Trimming stripped 0 bases from V and 0 bases from J, with 10 bases between. Germline V lookup: CDR1 SGHDT, CDR2 YYEEEE. This CDR3 has 16 residues. CDR3 residues: CASSLEKVASYNEQFF. The CDR3 DNA reads TGTGCCAGCAGCTTGGAAAAGGTTGCCTCCTACAATGAGCAGTTCTTC.

V is TRBV27 and J is TRBJ1-6, with D unclear. Trimming shortened V by 5 bases and J by 13 bases, and 15 bases separated the two germline ends. Germline V gene sequence: CDR1 MNHEY, CDR2 SMNVEV (reference sequence). The CDR3 spans 13 residues. The DNA for the CDR3 is TGTGCCAGCAGTCAAACGGCGGATAGGCCCCTCCACTTT. Translating gives CASSQTADRPLHF.

The rearrangement uses TRBV4-1 and TRBJ1-3; TRBD1 matches at 7 bases. The V and J ends lost 0 bases and 2 bases, in that order; junction bases with no gene match: 10. Germline V CDR1 and CDR2: MGHRA, YSYEKL. The CDR3 consists of 18 residues. The CDR3 protein is CASSQETTGVVPGNTIYF. CDR3 nucleotide sequence: TGCGCCAGCAGCCAAGAGACAACAGGGGTAGTACCTGGAAACACCATATATTTT.

The chain links TRBV4-2 to TRBJ2-5, with TRBD2 as a possible D gene (6 bases). V shed 0 bases and J shed 4 bases, with 9 bases lying between them. CDR1 and CDR2 from the germline V gene are LGHNA and YNFKEQ. CDR3 size: 14 residues. The DNA for the CDR3 is TGTGCCAGCAGCCAAGATCAGGGAGGAGAGACCCAGTACTTC. As protein: CASSQDQGGETQYF.

The chain joins TRBV7-2 to TRBJ1-2, with 7 bases that match TRBD1. CDR1 is SGHTA and CDR2 is FQGNSA in the germline V gene. With V trimmed by 1 base and J by 0 bases, 2 bases remained unmatched. CDR3 length: 15 amino acids. CDR3 region: CASSLVGTANYGYTF. As DNA, the CDR3 is TGTGCCAGCAGCTTAGTTGGGACAGCTAACTATGGCTACACCTTC. Supplemented by reference TRBV7-2 and TRBJ1-2, the full variable domain reads GAGVSQSPSNKVTEKGKDVELRCDPISGHTALYWYRQSLGQGLEFLIYFQGNSAPDKSGLPSDRFSAERTGGSVSTLTIQRTQQEDSAVYLCASSLVGTANYGYTFGSGTRLTVV.